Presented here are 20 T cell receptor beta chains from one specimen sequenced in a study of blood T cells in healthy people across ages. Through a sample-barcoded 5' primer and a J-beta primer mix, a second PCR was run for about 6 to 11 cycles. TCRdb recomputed calls from the 5' RACE reads with MiXCR, one row per CDR3 protein. The sample carries about 2 million distinct CDR3 sequences, around half recorded once. The sequenced sample was blood. Receptors originate from a woman aged 40 to 50 in good health.

This chain joins TRBV12-3 or TRBV12-4 and TRBJ1-1, with D hard to call. The CDR3 is 13 residues long. V lost 6 bases and J 7 bases, leaving 15 bases between the germline ends. CDR3 in amino acids: CASSPPGPSEAFF. The CDR3 coding sequence is TGTGCCAGCAGCCCGCCCGGACCCAGTGAAGCTTTCTTT.

This clonotype has a handful of counts. The V call is TRBV7-2, the J call TRBJ2-7; TRBD2 matches 11 bases. The J call may be mistaken, given a closer DNA end match to TRBJ2-5. Germline assignment: CDR1 SGHTA and CDR2 FQGNSA. This CDR3 is built from 16 residues. The CDR3 reads CASSPSGGPPGKTQYF. The CDR3 region has the DNA TGTGCCAGCAGTCCTAGCGGGGGGCCTCCCGGAAAGACCCAGTACTTC.

The CDR3 sequence is CASSQESVGVDTEAFF. The CDR3 DNA follows: TGTGCCAGCAGCCAAGAATCGGTAGGGGTTGACACTGAAGCTTTCTTT. The chain links TRBV4-2 to TRBJ1-1; D may be TRBD1 (5 bases). CDR3 size: 16 residues. Germline CDR1 LGHNA, CDR2 YNFKEQ. V lost 0 bases and J lost 3, with 14 bases in between.

CDR3 in DNA: TGTGCCAGCAGCTCCGCTAGCGGGGTGGACAATGAGCAGTACTTC. Translated, it gives CASSSASGVDNEQYF. The V and J genes are TRBV7-9 and TRBJ2-7, with TRBD2 identical over 9 bases. V was clipped by 4 bases and J by 7 bases; unmatched bases: 11. The CDR3 spans 15 residues. Germline V gene lookup returns CDR1 SEHNR and CDR2 FQNEAQ (reference sequence).

The chain joins TRBV6-5 to TRBJ2-7, with 7 bases aligning to TRBD1. The junction had 4 bases not matched to a gene; V was cut back by 6 bases and J by 8 bases. Germline V gene lookup returns CDR1 MNHEY and CDR2 SVGAGI. This CDR3 is 11 amino acids long. As DNA, the CDR3 is TGTGCCAGCAGGACAGGGCGTAAGCAGTACTTC. It yields the protein CASRTGRKQYF.

The gene calls are TRBV2 and TRBJ2-5; 7 bases match TRBD2. Germline V CDR1 and CDR2: SNHLY, FYNNEI. The V and J ends lost 7 bases and 5 bases, in that order; junction bases with no gene match: 10. The CDR3 runs to 14 residues. The CDR3 bases are TGTGCCAGCAACCCCCGGGGGGTCGTGGAGACCCAGTACTTC. Protein sequence: CASNPRGVVETQYF.

The genes are TRBV27 and TRBJ2-5; D remains ambiguous. CDR3 length: 13 amino acids. The germline CDR1 and CDR2 sequences are MNHEY and SMNVEV (reference sequence). Trimming shortened V by 0 bases and J by 5 bases, and 7 bases separated the two germline ends. CDR3 sequence: CASSLSIWETQYF. The CDR3 bases are TGTGCCAGCAGTTTATCGATTTGGGAGACCCAGTACTTC.

The rearrangement links TRBV29-1 to TRBJ2-1; TRBD1 matches 7 bases. V gave up 3 bases and J gave up 9 bases; unmatched junction bases: 5. CDR1 is SQVTM and CDR2 is ANQGSEA in the germline V gene. The CDR3 has 12 amino acids. The CDR3 here is CSVDVQGCEQFF. DNA for the CDR3: TGCAGCGTTGACGTACAGGGGTGTGAGCAGTTCTTC.

The DNA for the CDR3 is TGTGCCAGCAGTTACTCCTCAAAGGGTGCTGGCACTGAAGCTTTCTTT. This encodes CASSYSSKGAGTEAFF. The rearrangement uses TRBV6-5 and TRBJ1-1, with D unclear. Germline V gives CDR1 MNHEY, CDR2 SVGAGI. The ends were cut back, 0 bases at V and 4 bases at J, with 15 bases in the middle. There are 16 residues in the CDR3.

This clonotype appeared a few times. V usage is TRBV25-1 and J usage is TRBJ2-1; D not certain. Per germline, CDR1 MGHDK and CDR2 SYGVNS. The CDR3 consists of 15 residues. Trimming stripped 5 bases from V and 2 bases from J, with 13 bases between. CDR3: CASSSGKGTYNEQFF. As DNA, the CDR3 is TGTGCCAGCAGTTCCGGTAAGGGAACCTACAATGAGCAGTTCTTC.

This clonotype was counted between two and nine times. This chain links TRBV5-5 with TRBJ1-2, with a possible D match to TRBD1 (5 bases). CDR1 is SGHKS and CDR2 is YYEKEE in the germline V gene (reference sequence). The V end was cut by 4 bases, the J end by 4 bases, with 11 bases between. This CDR3 contains 13 residues. CDR3 protein: CASSGDGFYGYTF. Written as DNA, the CDR3 is TGTGCCAGCAGCGGGGACGGCTTCTATGGCTACACCTTC. The entire variable domain, with the rest obtained from reference TRBV5-5 and TRBJ1-2, is as follows: DAGVTQSPTHLIKTRGQQVTLRCSPISGHKSVSWYQQVLGQGPQFIFQYYEKEERGRGNFPDRFSARQFPNYSSELNVNALLLGDSALYLCASSGDGFYGYTFGSGTRLTVV.

The chain has TRBV6-5 and TRBJ1-2; D possibly corresponds to TRBD1 (5 bases). Germline V lookup: CDR1 MNHEY, CDR2 SVGAGI. The CDR3 contains 14 residues. V dropped 9 bases and J dropped 4 bases, with 18 bases sitting between them. The CDR3 region has the DNA TGTGCCAGTAGGGTTCGGGGCGCGGTCTATGGCTACACCTTC. This codes for CASRVRGAVYGYTF.

The chain uses TRBV24-1 and TRBJ2-3; D is tentatively TRBD1 or TRBD2 (6 bases each). The CDR3 runs 18 residues. The germline V gene has CDR1 KGHDR and CDR2 SFDVKD. V was shortened by 4 bases and J by 7 bases, with 26 bases between the two germline ends. The CDR3 DNA is TGTGCCACCAGTGACCCTACTAATTCCGGGGGCGAAGGAAATACGCAGTATTTT. Translated: CATSDPTNSGGEGNTQYF.

This chain joins TRBV27 and TRBJ1-3, with TRBD1 matching over 9 bases. Germline V CDR1 and CDR2: MNHEY, SMNVEV (reference sequence). This CDR3 spans 17 amino acids. The junction had 10 bases not matched to a gene; V was cut back by 5 bases and J by 2 bases. The CDR3 loop is CASSPKGQGIPGNTIYF. The CDR3 DNA is TGTGCCAGCAGTCCAAAGGGACAGGGTATCCCTGGAAACACCATATATTTT.

The table lists this clonotype with many counts. V gene TRBV7-2 combines with J gene TRBJ2-1; 10 bases agree with TRBD2. The trim removed 2 bases at V and 3 bases at J, leaving 1 base unmatched. This CDR3 has 15 amino acids. The V gene's germline CDR1 is SGHTA and CDR2 FQGNSA. The CDR3 nucleotides are TGTGCCAGCAGCTTAAGACTAGCGGGCTACAATGAGCAGTTCTTC. Translated, it gives CASSLRLAGYNEQFF.

This clonotype showed up just a few times. The chain uses TRBV27 and TRBJ1-6; no firm D call. The V gene lost 1 base and the J gene lost 6 bases, with 10 bases spanning the gap. Germline V gene lookup returns CDR1 MNHEY and CDR2 SMNVEV (reference sequence). This CDR3 is 15 amino acids long. The CDR3: CASSLYGVFNSPLHF. The CDR3, as DNA: TGTGCCAGCAGTTTATATGGAGTTTTTAATTCACCCCTCCACTTT.

The chain couples TRBV4-1 to TRBJ2-5; D ambiguous. Germline CDR1 and CDR2: MGHRA and YSYEKL. V lost 4 bases to trimming and J lost 5 bases, with 11 bases between them. The CDR3 sequence is 13 residues long. The CDR3 DNA reads as TGCGCCAGCAGCCGGGCGCCCCCGGAGACCCAGTACTTC. Translating gives CASSRAPPETQYF.

The rearrangement uses TRBV29-1 and TRBJ2-3; weak D call: TRBD2 (7 bases). Germline assignment: CDR1 SQVTM and CDR2 ANQGSEA. CDR3 size: 13 residues. Trimming removed 1 base from V and 10 bases from J, with 15 bases in between. CDR3 nucleotides: TGCAGCGTTGAAGGGTCTAGGGGGGGTCCGCAGTATTTT. It translates to CSVEGSRGGPQYF.

The chain employs TRBV6-2 or TRBV6-3 and TRBJ2-1; possibly TRBD2 for D (6 bases). The V end lost 3 bases, the J end lost 4 bases, and 10 bases lay between the germline ends. Germline V gene lookup returns CDR1 MNHEY and CDR2 SVGEGT. The CDR3 length is 14 residues. CDR3 DNA sequence: TGTGCCAGCAGTTATGCGGGGCGGTACAATGAGCAGTTCTTC. Residues: CASSYAGRYNEQFF.

This sequence joins TRBV27 and TRBJ2-1; TRBD2 matches at 12 bases. The CDR3 contains 15 residues. The V gene end was trimmed by 4 bases and the J gene end by 7 bases; junction bases not matched to a gene: 5. Looked up from germline, CDR1 is MNHEY and CDR2 is SMNVEV (reference sequence). The chain's CDR3 is CASSYGLAGWNEQFF. As DNA, the CDR3 is TGTGCCAGCAGTTACGGACTAGCGGGGTGGAATGAGCAGTTCTTC.